A single sample is the source of the 3 T cell receptor beta chains below, sequenced in a study of blood T cell repertoires in COVID-19. Sequencing used immunoSEQ multiplex PCR; TCRdb keeps in-frame clones, though not all of them. This table holds nearly 250,000 clones, 85% to 90% found once. Input material: PBMCs or T cells enriched from blood (not recorded which). Every receptor here comes from a man aged 45-60 years who had been exposed to COVID-19.

The chain joins TRBV9 to TRBJ2-2, with D possibly being TRBD1 (6 bases). From germline, CDR1 is SGDLS and CDR2 YYNGEE. This CDR3 spans 15 amino acids. V lost 0 bases, J lost 6 bases, and 12 bases lay in between. The CDR3 DNA sequence: TGTGCCAGCAGCGTAGACAGGGCCGGACCCGGGGAGCTGTTTTTT. As protein: CASSVDRAGPGELFF.

The chain links TRBV6-5 to TRBJ2-1; TRBD2 is a possible D gene (6 bases). The V end lost 0 bases, the J end lost 5 bases, and 14 bases lay between the germline ends. The CDR3 runs 16 residues. The germline V gene has CDR1 MNHEY and CDR2 SVGAGI. The CDR3 nucleotides read TGTGCCAGCAGTTACTCGTCGGGAGTCGTAAACAATGAGCAGTTCTTC. This gives the protein CASSYSSGVVNNEQFF.

This chain links TRBV5-6 with TRBJ2-3, with 9 bases aligning to TRBD2. CDR1 SGHDT and CDR2 YYEEEE come from the germline V gene. CDR3 length equals 17 residues. V shed 0 bases and J 2 bases; nucleotides not matched to a gene: 7. CDR3 sequence (DNA): TGTGCCAGCAGCTTGGGACTAGCGGACGGATTCACAGATACGCAGTATTTT. This encodes CASSLGLADGFTDTQYF.